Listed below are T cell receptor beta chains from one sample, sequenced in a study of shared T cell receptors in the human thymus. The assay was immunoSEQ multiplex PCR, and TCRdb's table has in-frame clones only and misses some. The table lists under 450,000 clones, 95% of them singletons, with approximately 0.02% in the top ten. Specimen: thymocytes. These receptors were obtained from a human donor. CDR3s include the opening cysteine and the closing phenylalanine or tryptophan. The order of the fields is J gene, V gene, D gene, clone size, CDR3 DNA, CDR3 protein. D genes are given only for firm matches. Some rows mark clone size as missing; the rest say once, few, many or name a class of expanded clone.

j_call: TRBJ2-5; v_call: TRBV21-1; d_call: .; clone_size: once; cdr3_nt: TGTGCCTGGGAAGACAGGGCAGAGACCCAGTACTTC; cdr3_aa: CAWEDRAETQYF
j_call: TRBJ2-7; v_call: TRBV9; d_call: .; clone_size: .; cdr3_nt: TGTGCCAGCAGCCCAGGGACTCCCTCTGAGCAGTACTTC; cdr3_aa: CASSPGTPSEQYF
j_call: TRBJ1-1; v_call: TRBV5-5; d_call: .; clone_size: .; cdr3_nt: TGTGCCAGCATCCAAAGACCTCTTGGACTGAACACTGAAGCTTTCTTT; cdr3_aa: CASIQRPLGLNTEAFF
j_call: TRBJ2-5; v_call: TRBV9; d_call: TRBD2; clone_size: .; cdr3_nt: TGTGCCAGCAGCGTCGGGTTAGCGGGAAGGCGGGAGACCCAGTACTTC; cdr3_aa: CASSVGLAGRRETQYF
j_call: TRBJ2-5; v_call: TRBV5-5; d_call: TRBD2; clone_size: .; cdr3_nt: TGTGCCAGCAGCTTGAGCGGGAAAGAGACCCAGTACTTC; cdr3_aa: CASSLSGKETQYF
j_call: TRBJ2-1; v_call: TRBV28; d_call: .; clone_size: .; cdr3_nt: TGTGCCAGCAGTCCTGGGACCTACAATGAGCAGTTCTTC; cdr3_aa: CASSPGTYNEQFF
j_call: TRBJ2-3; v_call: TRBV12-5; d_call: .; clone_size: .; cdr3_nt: TGTGCTAGTGGTCCAGCCACAGATACGCAGTATTTT; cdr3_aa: CASGPATDTQYF
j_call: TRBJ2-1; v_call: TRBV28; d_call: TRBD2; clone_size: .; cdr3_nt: TGTGCCAGCAGTTTATGGGCGGGAGGGGAGGATGAGCAGTTCTTC; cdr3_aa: CASSLWAGGEDEQFF
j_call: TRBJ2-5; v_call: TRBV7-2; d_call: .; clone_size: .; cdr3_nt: TGTGCCAGCAGCGCAACCCAAGAGACCCAGTACTTC; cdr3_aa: CASSATQETQYF
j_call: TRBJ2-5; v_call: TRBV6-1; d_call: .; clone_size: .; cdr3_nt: TGTGCCATTGGATCAAGACTTCCCCAAGAGACCCAGTACTTC; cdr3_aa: CAIGSRLPQETQYF
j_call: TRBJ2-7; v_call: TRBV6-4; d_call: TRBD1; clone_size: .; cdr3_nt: TGTGCCAGCAGTGAGGGGGGAGACAGGGGCGACGAGCAGTACTTC; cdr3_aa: CASSEGGDRGDEQYF
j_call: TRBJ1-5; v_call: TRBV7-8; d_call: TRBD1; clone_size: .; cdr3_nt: TGTGCCAGCAGGCCAAGGACAGGCGTCGGCCAGCCCCAGCATTTT; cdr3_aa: CASRPRTGVGQPQHF
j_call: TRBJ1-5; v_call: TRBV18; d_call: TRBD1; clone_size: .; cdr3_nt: TGTGCCAGCTCACATGGGACAGGGAGCAATCAGCCCCAGCATTTT; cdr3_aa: CASSHGTGSNQPQHF
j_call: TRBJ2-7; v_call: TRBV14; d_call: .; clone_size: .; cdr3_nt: TGTGCCAGCAGCCAAGATACCCACAGGAGCTCCTACGAGCAGTACTTC; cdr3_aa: CASSQDTHRSSYEQYF
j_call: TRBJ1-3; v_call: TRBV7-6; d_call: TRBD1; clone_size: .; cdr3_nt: TGTGCCAGCAGCTTAGGGGGACAGGGGGTTTCTGGAAACACCATATATTTT; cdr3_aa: CASSLGGQGVSGNTIYF
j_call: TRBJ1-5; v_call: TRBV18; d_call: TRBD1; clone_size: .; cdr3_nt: TGTGCCAGCTACAAGGGGGCTCATAACCATCGTCAGCCCCAGCATTTT; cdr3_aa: CASYKGAHNHRQPQHF
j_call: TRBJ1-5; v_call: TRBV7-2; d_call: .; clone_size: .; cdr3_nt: TGTGCCAGCAGCTCAGAAGGGGCGATTAATCAGCCCCAGCATTTT; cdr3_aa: CASSSEGAINQPQHF
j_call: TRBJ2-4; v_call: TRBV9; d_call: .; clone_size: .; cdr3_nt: TGTGCCAGCAGCGTCGGGGGCTATAACATTCAGTACTTC; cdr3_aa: CASSVGGYNIQYF
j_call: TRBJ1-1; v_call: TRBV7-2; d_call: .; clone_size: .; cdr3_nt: TGTGCCAGCAGCACTCCTAGGGGGATTAAAGCTTTCTTT; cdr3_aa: CASSTPRGIKAFF
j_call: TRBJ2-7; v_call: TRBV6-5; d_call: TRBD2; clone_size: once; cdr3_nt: TGTGCCAGCAGCCCCGGACTAGCGGGAAGGGACGAGCAGTACTTC; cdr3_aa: CASSPGLAGRDEQYF
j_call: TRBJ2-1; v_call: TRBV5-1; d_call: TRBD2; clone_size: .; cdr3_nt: TGCGCCAGCAGCTCCTTAGCGGGAGTCTCCTACAATGAGCAGTTCTTC; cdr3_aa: CASSSLAGVSYNEQFF
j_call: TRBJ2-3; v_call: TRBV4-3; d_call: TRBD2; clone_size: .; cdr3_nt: TGCGCCAGCAGCCAAGATGGGACTAGCTTTAGCACAGATACGCAGTATTTT; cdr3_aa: CASSQDGTSFSTDTQYF
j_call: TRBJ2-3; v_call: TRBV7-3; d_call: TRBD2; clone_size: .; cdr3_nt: TGTGCCAGCAGCTTAAACCTAGCGGGAGTTACAGATACGCAGTATTTT; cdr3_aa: CASSLNLAGVTDTQYF
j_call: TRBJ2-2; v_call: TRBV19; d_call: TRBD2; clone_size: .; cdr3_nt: TGTGCCAGTAGTATCACTCGACTAGCGGGACGGAACACCGGGGAGCTGTTTTTT; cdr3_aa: CASSITRLAGRNTGELFF